The 17 T cell receptor beta chains reported below all come from one sample, sequenced in a study of cytomegalovirus exposure and HLA in healthy donors. The primer mix had 60 Vbeta and 13 Jbeta primers. The table came from immunoSEQ multiplex PCR; TCRdb's copy has only in-frame clones and leaves some out. The sample consists of approximately 120,000 clones, about two thirds of them appearing once. Material: PBMCs. These receptors came from a man between 60 and 75 years old in good health and CMV-seropositive.

The chain uses TRBV28 and TRBJ2-7; D perhaps matches TRBD1 (6 bases). The CDR3 totals 13 residues. Germline V gene data show CDR1 as MDHEN and CDR2 as SYDVKM. With 8 bases removed from V and 4 bases from J, the gap between germline ends came to 15 bases. This CDR3 is CASLVAGEYEQYF. CDR3 sequence (DNA): TGTGCCAGCCTAGTGGCAGGGGAATACGAGCAGTACTTC.

The V and J genes are TRBV27 and TRBJ2-2, with TRBD1 as a possible D gene (6 bases). V lost 5 bases to trimming and J lost 2 bases, with 18 bases between them. CDR1 and CDR2 from the germline V gene are MNHEY and SMNVEV (reference sequence). This CDR3 is 17 amino acids long. This chain's CDR3 is CASSRGEGGLNTGELFF. The CDR3 region has the DNA TGTGCCAGCAGTCGAGGAGAAGGGGGTTTAAACACCGGGGAGCTGTTTTTT.

This clone was seen a single time. This chain links TRBV6-1 with TRBJ1-3; a weak D match, TRBD1 (6 bases). CDR3 size: 14 residues. V lost 3 bases and J lost 3, with 9 bases in between. Germline V gene sequence: CDR1 MNHNS, CDR2 SASEGT. Here the CDR3 reads CASSDRGNGNTIYF. The CDR3 coding sequence is TGTGCCAGCAGTGACAGGGGAAATGGAAACACCATATATTTT.

This sequence joins TRBV6-5 and TRBJ2-7; TRBD1 agrees at 7 bases. This CDR3 has 13 amino acids. V shed 7 bases, J shed 6 bases, and the junction held 9 bases outside the gene matches. Germline assignment: CDR1 MNHEY and CDR2 SVGAGI. The CDR3 is CASTTTGRFEQYF. CDR3 sequence (DNA): TGTGCCAGCACTACGACAGGGCGGTTCGAGCAGTACTTC.

The CDR3 bases are TGCGCCAGCAGCCAAGAAGGTGGGGGGTACACTGAAGCTTTCTTT. Translating it yields CASSQEGGGYTEAFF. This chain joins TRBV4-1 and TRBJ1-1; D is possibly TRBD1 (5 bases). The CDR3 loop spans 15 amino acids. Looked up from germline, CDR1 is MGHRA and CDR2 is YSYEKL. Trimming cost V 0 bases and J 3 bases, with 11 bases left between them.

This sequence joins TRBV2 and TRBJ1-1; 8 nucleotides agree with TRBD1. The J segment lost 4 bases and the V segment lost 9 bases, leaving 13 bases of the junction unmatched. This CDR3 is built from 15 residues. Germline values: CDR1 SNHLY, CDR2 FYNNEI. The CDR3 region has the DNA TGTGCCAGAAGGGAGGGACAGGCGGCGAGCACTGAAGCTTTCTTT. Encoded protein: CARREGQAASTEAFF.

The chain is built from TRBV4-2 and TRBJ2-7, with 7 bases aligning to TRBD1. CDR3 length equals 17 residues. Germline CDR1 LGHNA, CDR2 YNFKEQ. J lost 7 bases, V lost 1 base, and 16 bases had no gene match. The CDR3 nucleotides read TGTGCCAGCAGCCAAGGAGATGTAAGGGACAGCTCTTGGGAGCAGTACTTC. This encodes CASSQGDVRDSSWEQYF.

The V and J genes are TRBV19 and TRBJ2-1; TRBD2 aligns across 9 bases. The germline V gene has CDR1 LNHDA and CDR2 SQIVND (reference sequence). The CDR3 contains 17 residues. With 0 bases clipped from V and 3 bases from J, the junction kept 6 bases outside the gene matches. The chain's CDR3 is CASSIDAAGGGYNEQFF. The CDR3 bases are TGTGCCAGTAGTATAGATGCAGCGGGGGGAGGCTACAATGAGCAGTTCTTC.

The chain links TRBV5-1 to TRBJ2-2; D possibly corresponds to TRBD2 (6 bases). The CDR3 loop spans 15 amino acids. Germline V CDR1 and CDR2: SGHRS, YFSETQ. V was pared by 0 bases and J by 6 bases, with 12 bases between. Here the CDR3 reads CASSLAAGQAGELFF. Written as DNA, the CDR3 is TGCGCCAGCAGCTTGGCCGCGGGGCAGGCCGGGGAGCTGTTTTTT.

This chain links TRBV5-1 with TRBJ2-3; D unresolved. The CDR3 loop spans 13 amino acids. Trimming took 2 bases from V and 4 from J, leaving 8 bases between them. Germline-derived CDR1 and CDR2 are SGHRS and YFSETQ. The CDR3 protein is CASSFFSSDTQYF. The DNA of the CDR3 is TGCGCCAGCAGCTTTTTTAGTTCAGATACGCAGTATTTT.

CDR3: CASSYLGGYTEAFF. CDR3 in DNA: TGTGCCAGCAGTTACCTGGGGGGATACACTGAAGCTTTCTTT. V gene TRBV6-5 combines with J gene TRBJ1-1; TRBD1 might be the D (5 bases). This CDR3 contains 14 residues. Germline V gives CDR1 MNHEY, CDR2 SVGAGI. The germline V and J ends were trimmed by 2 bases and 3 bases, with 10 bases remaining between them.

The chain carries TRBV10-3 and TRBJ2-7; a weak D match, TRBD1 (6 bases). The CDR3 runs to 14 residues. The V end lost 1 base, the J end lost 4 bases, and 11 bases lay between the germline ends. Looked up from germline, CDR1 is ENHRY and CDR2 is SYGVKD. For the CDR3, the DNA is TGTGCCATCAGTGAGTGGGTACAGGGATACGAGCAGTACTTC. Residues: CAISEWVQGYEQYF.

This clone was seen once. The rearrangement joins TRBV15 to TRBJ1-2; D not resolved. This CDR3 spans 11 amino acids. Germline lookup yields CDR1 LNHNV and CDR2 YYDKDF (reference sequence). V lost 3 bases, J lost 5 bases, and 4 bases lay in between. The CDR3 DNA sequence: TGTGCCACCAGCAGCGGGTATGGCTACACCTTC. It translates to CATSSGYGYTF. Drawing the rest from reference TRBV15 and TRBJ1-2, the complete variable domain is DAMVIQNPRYQVTQFGKPVTLSCSQTLNHNVMYWYQQKSSQAPKLLFHYYDKDFNNEADTPDNFQSRRPNTSFCFLDIRSPGLGDTAMYLCATSSGYGYTFGSGTRLTVV.

The rearrangement uses TRBV2 and TRBJ1-2; 9 bases map to TRBD1. V was clipped by 5 bases and J by 6 bases; unmatched bases: 10. Germline V CDR1 and CDR2: SNHLY, FYNNEI. The CDR3 length is 15 residues. The CDR3 DNA reads TGTGCCAGCAGTTATCCGGGACAGGGACTTGATGGCTACACCTTC. Protein product: CASSYPGQGLDGYTF.

This clone was detected only once. V gene TRBV5-1 combines with J gene TRBJ2-7; 7 bases line up with TRBD1. The V segment lost 1 base and the J segment 5 bases; nucleotides outside the gene matches: 9. The CDR3 is 15 amino acids. Germline-derived CDR1 and CDR2 are SGHRS and YFSETQ. Here the CDR3 DNA reads TGCGCCAGCAGCTTGATTGGGCAGGGGGTCCACGAGCAGTACTTC. It yields the protein CASSLIGQGVHEQYF.

This chain joins TRBV7-2 and TRBJ1-5; D possibly corresponds to TRBD1 (5 bases). The germline CDR1 and CDR2 sequences are SGHTA and FQGNSA. This CDR3 comprises 14 residues. Trimming removed 5 bases at V and 7 bases at J, with 15 bases between. The CDR3 spells CASSLGLQGQPQHF. The CDR3 nucleotides read TGTGCCAGCAGCCTGGGACTTCAAGGCCAGCCCCAGCATTTT.

The rearrangement links TRBV4-2 to TRBJ2-1, with TRBD2 matching 11 bases. Germline-derived CDR1 and CDR2 are LGHNA and YNFKEQ. The CDR3 contains 19 residues. J lost 4 bases, V lost 1 base, and 12 bases had no gene match. CDR3 sequence reads: CASSQATDPSGGKYNEQFF. The CDR3, as DNA: TGTGCCAGCAGCCAAGCCACGGACCCTAGCGGGGGGAAATACAATGAGCAGTTCTTC.